This T cell receptor beta chain came from a study of T cell responses to AZD1222 COVID-19 vaccine. V was clipped by 3 bases and J by 1 base, with 15 bases between them. Germline V lookup: CDR1 SGHVS, CDR2 FQNEAQ. The CDR3 sequence is 17 residues long. Findings and limits, study-wide: All repertoire sampling was performed exclusively after the peak T cell response. Receipt of two AZD1222 doses was followed by a rise in Spike-specific TCR breadth and depth.

As for this clone: Its antigen remains unknown.

Method: immunoSEQ multiplex PCR; TCRdb's copy keeps in-frame clones and lacks some. This sample has more than 85,000 clones; more than 75% occur once, and the top ten carry 5%. The sequences come from peripheral blood, collected on day 0 of AZD1222 vaccination. The J gene is TRBJ2-2, the V gene TRBV7-8, with D possibly matching TRBD1 (6 bases). The clonotype originates from an adult in good health. CDR3 sequence reads: CASSFIPTGLNTGELFF. In nucleotides, the CDR3 is TGTGCCAGCAGCTTTATTCCGACAGGACTGAACACCGGGGAGCTGTTTTTT.